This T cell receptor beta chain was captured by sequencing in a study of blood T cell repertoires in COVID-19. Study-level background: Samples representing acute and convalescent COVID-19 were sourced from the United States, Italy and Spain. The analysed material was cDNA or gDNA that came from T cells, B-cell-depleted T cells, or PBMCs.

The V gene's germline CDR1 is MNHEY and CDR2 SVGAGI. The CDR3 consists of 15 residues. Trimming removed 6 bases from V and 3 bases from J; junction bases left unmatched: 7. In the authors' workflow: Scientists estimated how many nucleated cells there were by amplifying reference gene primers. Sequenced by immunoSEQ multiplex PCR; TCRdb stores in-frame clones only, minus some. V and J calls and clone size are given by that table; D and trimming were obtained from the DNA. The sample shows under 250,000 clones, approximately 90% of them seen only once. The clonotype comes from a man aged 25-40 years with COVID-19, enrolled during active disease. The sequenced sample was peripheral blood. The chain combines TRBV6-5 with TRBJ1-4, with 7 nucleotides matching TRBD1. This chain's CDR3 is CASRPRQGSNEKLFF. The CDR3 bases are TGTGCCAGCAGACCTAGACAGGGCTCTAATGAAAAACTGTTTTTT.